These 8 T cell receptor beta chains were all obtained from the same sample, sequenced in a study of T cell changes during pregnancy in multiple sclerosis. Sequencing was performed with immunoSEQ multiplex PCR; in TCRdb, only in-frame clones are kept and a portion is missing. This table has about 83,000 clones, about 90% appearing once. The material sequenced was PBMCs, taken in the first trimester of pregnancy. The origin of the receptors is a female donor in good health, serving as a control in a pregnancy study. Some clones in this sample may be carry-over from other donors' samples.

This chain uses TRBV7-9 with TRBJ1-6; 7 nucleotides line up with TRBD1. V gave up 5 bases and J gave up 7 bases; unmatched junction bases: 8. CDR1 and CDR2 (germline): SEHNR, FQNEAQ (reference sequence). This CDR3 region has 15 residues. Here the CDR3 reads CASSRPPGQNSPLHF. The CDR3 bases are TGTGCCAGCAGCCGACCCCCGGGACAGAATTCACCCCTCCACTTT.

The V call is TRBV4-3, the J call TRBJ1-5, with D unclear. V lost 6 bases to trimming and J lost 5 bases, with 14 bases between them. Looked up from germline, CDR1 is LGHNA and CDR2 is YSLEER. The CDR3 is 14 amino acids. CDR3 residues: CASSDSFNYQPQHF. CDR3 DNA sequence: TGCGCCAGCAGTGACTCCTTTAACTATCAGCCCCAGCATTTT.

This clone was recorded only once. The chain links TRBV6-1 to TRBJ1-2, with 7 bases identical to TRBD1. The CDR3 is made up of 15 amino acids. Germline V lookup: CDR1 MNHNS, CDR2 SASEGT. J was trimmed by 4 bases and V by 0 bases; bases with no gene match: 5. The CDR3 region is CASSEAWSGGYGYTF. CDR3 in DNA: TGTGCCAGCAGTGAAGCCTGGTCAGGGGGCTATGGCTACACCTTC.

J is TRBJ1-2 and V is TRBV4-1; no firm D call. V lost 0 bases and J lost 0, with 8 bases in between. There are 15 residues in the CDR3. The V gene's germline CDR1 is MGHRA and CDR2 YSYEKL. CDR3 nucleotide sequence: TGCGCCAGCAGCCAAGATGCTACAGCTAACTATGGCTACACCTTC. It yields the protein CASSQDATANYGYTF.

The chain is built from TRBV7-3 and TRBJ2-2, with 10 bases lining up with TRBD2. Germline trimming cut 0 bases from V and 7 bases from J; bases unmatched to any gene: 5. From germline, CDR1 is SGHTA and CDR2 FQGTGA. There are 16 residues in the CDR3. The CDR3 region has the DNA TGTGCCAGCAGCTTAACCCTAGCGGGAGCGGACGGGGAGCTGTTTTTT. Translated: CASSLTLAGADGELFF.

V is TRBV29-1 and J is TRBJ1-4; 8 bases are shared with TRBD1. CDR1 SQVTM and CDR2 ANQGSEA come from the germline V gene. V lost 6 bases, J lost 2 bases, and 2 bases stayed unmatched. The CDR3 consists of 13 residues. CDR3 DNA sequence: TGCAGCGTCTGGGACAGGACTAATGAAAAACTGTTTTTT. Protein sequence: CSVWDRTNEKLFF.

This chain links TRBV29-1 with TRBJ2-7; 7 positions agree with TRBD2. The CDR3 length is 11 residues. Per the germline V gene, CDR1 is SQVTM and CDR2 is ANQGSEA. V lost 4 bases and J lost 8; bases outside the gene matches: 5. The DNA of the CDR3 is TGCAGCGTTGCTGGGAGGGATAAGCAGTACTTC. It specifies CSVAGRDKQYF.

This chain joins TRBV5-1 and TRBJ2-1; TRBD2 aligns across 9 bases. V lost 4 bases to trimming and J lost 14 bases; unmatched junction nucleotides: 7. The germline V gene has CDR1 SGHRS and CDR2 YFSETQ. This CDR3 comprises 12 residues. The CDR3 reads CASSLERGAEFF. The CDR3 coding sequence is TGCGCCAGCAGCCTAGAGCGGGGGGCGGAGTTCTTC.